This T cell receptor (beta chain) was captured by sequencing in a study of CD8 T cell repertoires and HIV-1 epitope variants. Sequenced by immunoSEQ multiplex PCR; TCRdb stores in-frame clones only, minus some. The data contain under 100,000 clones, approximately 70% of them singletons. The receptor was derived from a male donor with HIV. Material for sequencing was uncultured baseline CD8+ T cells from peripheral blood mononuclear cells (PBMCs).

Here the CDR3 DNA reads TGTGCCAGCAGCGAGGCCCCCGGGACCCTGGGGGAGACCCAGTACTTC. Amino acids: CASSEAPGTLGETQYF. The V gene is TRBV7-2, the J gene TRBJ2-5; D possibly matches TRBD1 or TRBD2 (5 bases each). The CDR3 is 16 amino acids. Between the trimmed V and J ends, which lost 5 bases and 5 bases, there was a span of 21 bases. Germline V gene data show CDR1 as SGHTA and CDR2 as FQGNSA.